This T cell receptor beta chain originates from a study of blood T cell repertoires in COVID-19. Turning to the study itself: Sample material is recorded as cDNA or gDNA derived from T cells, B-cell-depleted T cells, or PBMCs.

Germline lookup yields CDR1 GTSNPN and CDR2 SVGIG (reference sequence). CDR3 length equals 15 residues. V was trimmed by 8 bases and J by 0 bases, leaving 19 bases between them. Sequencing used immunoSEQ multiplex PCR; TCRdb keeps in-frame clones, though not all of them. The table shows about 40,000 clones, with about 90% occurring only once. The chain is built from TRBV30 and TRBJ2-5; a weak D match, TRBD2 (6 bases). This receptor was taken from a woman between 65 and 79 years old with acute or convalescent COVID-19. Material for sequencing was peripheral blood. The CDR3 loop reads CARTRRGGNQETQYF. CDR3 sequence (DNA): TGTGCCAGAACGAGGCGGGGAGGTAACCAAGAGACCCAGTACTTC.